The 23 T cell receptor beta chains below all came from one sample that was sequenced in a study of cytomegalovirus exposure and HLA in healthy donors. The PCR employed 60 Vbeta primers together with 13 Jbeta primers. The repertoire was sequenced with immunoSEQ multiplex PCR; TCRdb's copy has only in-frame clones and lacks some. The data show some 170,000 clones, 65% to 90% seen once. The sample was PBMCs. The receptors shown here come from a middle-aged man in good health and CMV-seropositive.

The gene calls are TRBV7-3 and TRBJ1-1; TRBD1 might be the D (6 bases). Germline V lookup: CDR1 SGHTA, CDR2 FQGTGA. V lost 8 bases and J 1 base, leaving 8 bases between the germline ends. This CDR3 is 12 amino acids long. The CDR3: CASGGANTEAFF. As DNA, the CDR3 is TGTGCCAGCGGGGGGGCGAACACTGAAGCTTTCTTT.

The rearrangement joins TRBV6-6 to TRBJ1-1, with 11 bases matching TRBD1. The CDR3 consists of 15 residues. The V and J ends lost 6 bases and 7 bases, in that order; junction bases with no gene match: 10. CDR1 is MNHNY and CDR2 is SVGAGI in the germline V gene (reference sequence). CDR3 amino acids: CASSRGQGARIEAFF. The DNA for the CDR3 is TGTGCCAGCAGCCGAGGACAGGGGGCGCGTATTGAAGCTTTCTTT.

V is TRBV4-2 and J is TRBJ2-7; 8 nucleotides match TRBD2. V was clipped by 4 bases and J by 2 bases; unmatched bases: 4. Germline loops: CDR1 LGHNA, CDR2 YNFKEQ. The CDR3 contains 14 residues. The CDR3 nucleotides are TGTGCCAGCAGCCGCGCCGGGGGGGCCTACGAGCAGTACTTC. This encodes CASSRAGGAYEQYF.

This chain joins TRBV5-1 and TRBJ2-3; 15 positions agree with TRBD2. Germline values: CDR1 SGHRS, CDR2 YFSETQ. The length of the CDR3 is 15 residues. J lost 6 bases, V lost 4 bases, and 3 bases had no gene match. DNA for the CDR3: TGCGCCAGCAGCGGCGGGACTAGCGGGGGGGATACGCAGTATTTT. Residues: CASSGGTSGGDTQYF.

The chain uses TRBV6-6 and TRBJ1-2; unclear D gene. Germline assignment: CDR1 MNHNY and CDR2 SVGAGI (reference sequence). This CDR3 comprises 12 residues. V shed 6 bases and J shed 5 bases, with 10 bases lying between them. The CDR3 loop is CASRSARYGYTF. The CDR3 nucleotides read TGTGCCAGCAGGTCGGCCAGGTATGGCTACACCTTC.

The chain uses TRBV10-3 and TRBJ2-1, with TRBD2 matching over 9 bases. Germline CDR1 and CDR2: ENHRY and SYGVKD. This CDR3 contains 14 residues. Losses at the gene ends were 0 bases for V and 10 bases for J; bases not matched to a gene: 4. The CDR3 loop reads CAISESRTSDEQFF. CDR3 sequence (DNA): TGTGCCATCAGTGAGTCGAGGACTAGCGACGAGCAGTTCTTC.

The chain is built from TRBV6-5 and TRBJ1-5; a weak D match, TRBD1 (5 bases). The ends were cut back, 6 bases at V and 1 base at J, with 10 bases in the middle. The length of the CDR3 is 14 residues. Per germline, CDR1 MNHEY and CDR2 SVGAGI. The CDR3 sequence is CASSGGGSNQPQHF. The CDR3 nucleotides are TGTGCCAGCAGCGGTGGGGGGAGCAATCAGCCCCAGCATTTT.

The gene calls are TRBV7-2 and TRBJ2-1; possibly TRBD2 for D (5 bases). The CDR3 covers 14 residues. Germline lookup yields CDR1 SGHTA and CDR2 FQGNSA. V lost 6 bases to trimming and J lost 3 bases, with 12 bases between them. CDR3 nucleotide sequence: TGTGCCAGCAGTATCTCTAGCAGCTACAATGAGCAGTTCTTC. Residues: CASSISSSYNEQFF. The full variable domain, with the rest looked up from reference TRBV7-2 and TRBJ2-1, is GAGVSQSPSNKVTEKGKDVELRCDPISGHTALYWYRQSLGQGLEFLIYFQGNSAPDKSGLPSDRFSAERTGGSVSTLTIQRTQQEDSAVYLCASSISSSYNEQFFGPGTRLTVL.

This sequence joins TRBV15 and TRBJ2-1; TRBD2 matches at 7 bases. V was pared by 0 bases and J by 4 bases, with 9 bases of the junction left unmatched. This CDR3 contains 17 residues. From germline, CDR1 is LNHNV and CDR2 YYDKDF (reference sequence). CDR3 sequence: CATSRESPGLPYNEQFF. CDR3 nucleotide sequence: TGTGCCACCAGCAGAGAGAGCCCGGGACTACCTTACAATGAGCAGTTCTTC.

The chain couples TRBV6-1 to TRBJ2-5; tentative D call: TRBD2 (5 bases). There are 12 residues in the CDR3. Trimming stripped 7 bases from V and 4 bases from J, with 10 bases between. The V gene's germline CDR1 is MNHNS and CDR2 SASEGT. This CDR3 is CASITEGETQYF. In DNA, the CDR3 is TGTGCCAGCATAACCGAGGGAGAGACCCAGTACTTC.

CDR3 loop: CASSFDRYGADTQYF. The CDR3 bases are TGTGCCAGCAGCTTTGATAGATATGGTGCAGATACGCAGTATTTT. V is TRBV11-3 and J is TRBJ2-3; no clear D gene. This CDR3 comprises 15 residues. Germline assignment: CDR1 SGHNT and CDR2 YENEEA. The V gene lost 3 bases and the J gene lost 4 bases, with 14 bases spanning the gap.

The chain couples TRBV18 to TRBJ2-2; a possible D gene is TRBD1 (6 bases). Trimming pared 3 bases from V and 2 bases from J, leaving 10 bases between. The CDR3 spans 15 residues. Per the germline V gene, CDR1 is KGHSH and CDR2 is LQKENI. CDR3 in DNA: TGTGCCAGCTCACCCCGGACAGACAACACCGGGGAGCTGTTTTTT. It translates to CASSPRTDNTGELFF.

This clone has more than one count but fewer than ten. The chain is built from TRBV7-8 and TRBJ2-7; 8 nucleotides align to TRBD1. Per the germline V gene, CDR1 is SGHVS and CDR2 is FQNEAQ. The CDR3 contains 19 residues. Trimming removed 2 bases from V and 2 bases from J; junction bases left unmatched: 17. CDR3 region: CASSLSRTGLTRRAYEQYF. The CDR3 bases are TGTGCCAGCAGCTTATCCCGGACAGGGTTAACACGGCGCGCCTACGAGCAGTACTTC.

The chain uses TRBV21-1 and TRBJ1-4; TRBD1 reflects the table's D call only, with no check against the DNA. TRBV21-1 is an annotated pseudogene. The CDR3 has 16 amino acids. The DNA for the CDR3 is TGTGCCAGCAGCAAAGAGAAGGGGACAGGGGAGGTAAAACTGTTTTTT. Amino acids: CASSKEKGTGEVKLFF.

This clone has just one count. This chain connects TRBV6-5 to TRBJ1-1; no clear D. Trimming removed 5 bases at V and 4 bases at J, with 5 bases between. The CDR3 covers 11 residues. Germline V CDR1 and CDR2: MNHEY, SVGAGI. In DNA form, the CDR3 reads TGTGCCAGCAGTGAGGTCACTGAAGCTTTCTTT. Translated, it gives CASSEVTEAFF.

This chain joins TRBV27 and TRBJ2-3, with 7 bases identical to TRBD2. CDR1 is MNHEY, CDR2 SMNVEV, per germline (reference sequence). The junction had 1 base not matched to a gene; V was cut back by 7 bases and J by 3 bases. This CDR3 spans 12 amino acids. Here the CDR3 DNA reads TGTGCCAGCACCGGGGGGACAGATACGCAGTATTTT. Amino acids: CASTGGTDTQYF.

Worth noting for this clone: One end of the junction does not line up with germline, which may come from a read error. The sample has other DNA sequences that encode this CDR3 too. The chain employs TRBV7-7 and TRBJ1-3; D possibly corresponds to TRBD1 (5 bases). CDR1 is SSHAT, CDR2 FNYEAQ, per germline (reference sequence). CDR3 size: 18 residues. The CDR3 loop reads CASSAGTSRPNSGNTIYF. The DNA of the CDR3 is TGTGCTAGCAGCGCGGGGACTTCAAGACCTAACTCTGGAAACACCATATATTTT.

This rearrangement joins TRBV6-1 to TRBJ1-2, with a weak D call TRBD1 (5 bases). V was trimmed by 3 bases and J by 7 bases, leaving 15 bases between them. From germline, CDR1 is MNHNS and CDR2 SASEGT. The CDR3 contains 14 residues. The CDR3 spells CASSDGRGIGGYTF. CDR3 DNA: TGTGCCAGCAGTGATGGTAGGGGTATCGGTGGCTACACCTTC.

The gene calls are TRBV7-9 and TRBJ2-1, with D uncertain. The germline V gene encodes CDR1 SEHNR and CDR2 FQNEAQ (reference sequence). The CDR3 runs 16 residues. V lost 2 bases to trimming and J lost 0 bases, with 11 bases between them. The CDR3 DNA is TGTGCCAGCAGCTTATCGGGTGGCGCCTCCTACAATGAGCAGTTCTTC. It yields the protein CASSLSGGASYNEQFF.

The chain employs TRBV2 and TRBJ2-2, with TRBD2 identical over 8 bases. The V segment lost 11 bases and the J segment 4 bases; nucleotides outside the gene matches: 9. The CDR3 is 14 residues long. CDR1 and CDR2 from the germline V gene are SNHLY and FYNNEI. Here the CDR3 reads CAAERGGPTGELFF. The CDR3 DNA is TGTGCCGCGGAACGGGGGGGTCCCACCGGGGAGCTGTTTTTT.

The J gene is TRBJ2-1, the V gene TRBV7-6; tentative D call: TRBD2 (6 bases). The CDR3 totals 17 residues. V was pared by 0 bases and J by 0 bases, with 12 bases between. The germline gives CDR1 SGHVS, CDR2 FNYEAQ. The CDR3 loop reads CASSLASSVSSYNEQFF. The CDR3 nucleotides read TGTGCCAGCAGCTTAGCGTCTAGCGTTAGCTCCTACAATGAGCAGTTCTTC.

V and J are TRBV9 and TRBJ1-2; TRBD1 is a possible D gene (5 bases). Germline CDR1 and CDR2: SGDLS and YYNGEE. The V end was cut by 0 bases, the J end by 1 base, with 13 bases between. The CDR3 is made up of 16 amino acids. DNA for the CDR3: TGTGCCAGCAGCGTAGGGGGTCAGGGCTATAACTATGGCTACACCTTC. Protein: CASSVGGQGYNYGYTF. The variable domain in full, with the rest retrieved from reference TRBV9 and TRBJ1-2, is DSGVTQTPKHLITATGQRVTLRCSPRSGDLSVYWYQQSLDQGLQFLIQYYNGEERAKGNILERFSAQQFPDLHSELNLSSLELGDSALYFCASSVGGQGYNYGYTFGSGTRLTVV.

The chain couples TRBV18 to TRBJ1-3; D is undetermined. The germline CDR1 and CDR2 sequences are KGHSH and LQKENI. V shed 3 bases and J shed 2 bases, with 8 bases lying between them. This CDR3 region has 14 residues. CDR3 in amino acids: CASSPLGAGNTIYF. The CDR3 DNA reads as TGTGCCAGCTCACCCCTAGGAGCTGGAAACACCATATATTTT.